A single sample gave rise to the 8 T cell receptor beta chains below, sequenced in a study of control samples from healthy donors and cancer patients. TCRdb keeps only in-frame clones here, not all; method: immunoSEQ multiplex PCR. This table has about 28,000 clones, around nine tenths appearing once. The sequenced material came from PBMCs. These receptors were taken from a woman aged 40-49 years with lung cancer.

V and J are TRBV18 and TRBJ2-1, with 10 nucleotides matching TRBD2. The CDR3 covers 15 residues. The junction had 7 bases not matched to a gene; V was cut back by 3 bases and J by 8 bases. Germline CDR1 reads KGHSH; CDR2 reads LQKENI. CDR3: CASSPTQAGGDEQFF. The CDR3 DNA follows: TGTGCCAGCTCACCCACTCAAGCGGGGGGGGATGAGCAGTTCTTC.

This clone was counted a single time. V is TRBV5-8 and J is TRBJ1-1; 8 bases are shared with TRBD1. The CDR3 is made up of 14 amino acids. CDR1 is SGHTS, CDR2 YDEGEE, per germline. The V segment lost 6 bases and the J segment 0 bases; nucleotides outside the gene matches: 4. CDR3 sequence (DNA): TGTGCCAGCACCAGGGACAGGATGAACACTGAAGCTTTCTTT. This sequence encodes CASTRDRMNTEAFF. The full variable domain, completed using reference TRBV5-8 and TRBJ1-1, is EAGVTQSPTHLIKTRGQQATLRCSPISGHTSVYWYQQALGLGLQFLLWYDEGEERNRGNFPPRFSGRQFPNYSSELNVNALELEDSALYLCASTRDRMNTEAFFGQGTRLTVV.

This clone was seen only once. The CDR3 region is CASSLLGQVPDTQYF. The CDR3 DNA follows: TGTGCCAGCAGCTTATTGGGACAGGTCCCAGATACGCAGTATTTT. The chain couples TRBV7-3 to TRBJ2-3; 8 bases map to TRBD1. Trimming at V came to 2 bases and at J to 4 bases, leaving 5 bases not matched to a gene. Germline loops: CDR1 SGHTA, CDR2 FQGTGA. CDR3 length equals 15 residues.

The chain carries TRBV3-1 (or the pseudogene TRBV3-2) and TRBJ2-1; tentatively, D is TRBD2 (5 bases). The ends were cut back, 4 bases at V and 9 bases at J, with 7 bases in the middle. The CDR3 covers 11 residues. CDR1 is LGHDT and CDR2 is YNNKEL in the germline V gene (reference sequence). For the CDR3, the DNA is TGTGCCAGCAGCCTTCGGGGTGAGCAGTTCTTC. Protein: CASSLRGEQFF.

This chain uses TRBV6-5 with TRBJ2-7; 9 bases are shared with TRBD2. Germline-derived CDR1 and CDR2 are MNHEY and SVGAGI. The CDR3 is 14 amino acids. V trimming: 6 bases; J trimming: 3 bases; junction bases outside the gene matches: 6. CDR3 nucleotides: TGTGCCAGCAGGTCTAGCGGGGACCTCTACGAGCAGTACTTC. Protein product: CASRSSGDLYEQYF.

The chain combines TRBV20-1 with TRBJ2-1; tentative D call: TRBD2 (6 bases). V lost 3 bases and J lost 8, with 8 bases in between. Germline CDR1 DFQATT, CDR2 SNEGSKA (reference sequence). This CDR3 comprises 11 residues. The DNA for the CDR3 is TGCAGTGCTAGTTCGGGGGATGAGCAGTTCTTC. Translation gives CSASSGDEQFF.

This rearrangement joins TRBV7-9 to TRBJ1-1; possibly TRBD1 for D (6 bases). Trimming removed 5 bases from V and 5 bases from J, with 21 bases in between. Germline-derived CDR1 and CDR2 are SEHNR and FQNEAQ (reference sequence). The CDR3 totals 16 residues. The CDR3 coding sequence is TGTGCCAGCAGCCTAATAACGACAGGCGGTGGGACTGAAGCTTTCTTT. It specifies CASSLITTGGGTEAFF.

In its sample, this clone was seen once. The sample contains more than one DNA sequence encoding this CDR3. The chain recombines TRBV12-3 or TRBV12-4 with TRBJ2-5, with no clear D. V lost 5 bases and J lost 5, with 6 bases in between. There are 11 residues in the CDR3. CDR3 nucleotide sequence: TGTGCCAGCAGTCTCGGGGAGACCCAGTACTTC. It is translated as CASSLGETQYF.